The present TCR beta chain was sequenced within a study of blood T cell repertoires in COVID-19. Assay used: immunoSEQ multiplex PCR; TCRdb lists only in-frame clones, some missing. Among some 220,000 clones listed, 80% to 90% were seen once. CDR3 length: 14 amino acids. The V end was cut by 7 bases, the J end by 5 bases, with 14 bases between. The germline V gene has CDR1 LNHDA and CDR2 SQIVND (reference sequence). The sequencing input was peripheral blood. This sequence originates from a man over 45 with acute or convalescent COVID-19. The rearrangement joins TRBV19 to TRBJ2-2; D call uncertain. The CDR3: CASTALYRTGELFF. The CDR3 DNA reads TGTGCCAGTACCGCCTTATACCGGACCGGGGAGCTGTTTTTT.